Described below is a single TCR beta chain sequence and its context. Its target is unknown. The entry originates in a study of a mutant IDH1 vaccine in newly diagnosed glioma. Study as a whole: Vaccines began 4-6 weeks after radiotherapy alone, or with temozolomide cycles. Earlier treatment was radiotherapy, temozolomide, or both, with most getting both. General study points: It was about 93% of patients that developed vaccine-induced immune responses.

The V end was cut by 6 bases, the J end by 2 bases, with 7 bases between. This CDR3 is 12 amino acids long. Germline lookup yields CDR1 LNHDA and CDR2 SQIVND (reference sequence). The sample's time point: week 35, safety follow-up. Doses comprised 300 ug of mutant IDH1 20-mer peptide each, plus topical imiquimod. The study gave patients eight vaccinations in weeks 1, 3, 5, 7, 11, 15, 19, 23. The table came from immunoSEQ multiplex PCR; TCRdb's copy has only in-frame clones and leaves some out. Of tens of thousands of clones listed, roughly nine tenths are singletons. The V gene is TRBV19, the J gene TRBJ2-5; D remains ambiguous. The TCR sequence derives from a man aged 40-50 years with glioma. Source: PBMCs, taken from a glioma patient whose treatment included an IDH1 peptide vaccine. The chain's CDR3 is CASSSAQETQYF. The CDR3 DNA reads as TGTGCCAGTAGCTCGGCACAAGAGACCCAGTACTTC.